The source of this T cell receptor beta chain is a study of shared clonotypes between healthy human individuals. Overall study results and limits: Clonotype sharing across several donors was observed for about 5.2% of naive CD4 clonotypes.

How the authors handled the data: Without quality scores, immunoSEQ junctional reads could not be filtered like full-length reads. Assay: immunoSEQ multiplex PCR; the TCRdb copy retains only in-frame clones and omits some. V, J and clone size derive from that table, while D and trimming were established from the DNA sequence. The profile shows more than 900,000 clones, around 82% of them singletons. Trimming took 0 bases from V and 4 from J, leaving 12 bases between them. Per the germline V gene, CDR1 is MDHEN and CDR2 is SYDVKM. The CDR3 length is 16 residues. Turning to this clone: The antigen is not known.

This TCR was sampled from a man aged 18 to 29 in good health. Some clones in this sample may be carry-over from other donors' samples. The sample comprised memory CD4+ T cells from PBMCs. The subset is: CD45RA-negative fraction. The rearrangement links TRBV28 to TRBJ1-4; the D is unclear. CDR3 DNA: TGTGCCAGCAGTTTATGGTCCGCAGATTTTAATGAAAAACTGTTTTTT. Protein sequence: CASSLWSADFNEKLFF.